Listed below are T cell receptor beta chains from one sample, sequenced in a study of shared clonotypes between healthy human individuals. The repertoire was sequenced with immunoSEQ multiplex PCR; TCRdb's copy has only in-frame clones and lacks some. This sample has approximately 710,000 clones, with around 91% found just once. The sequenced sample consisted of memory CD8+ T cells from PBMCs. The source of these receptors is a young man in good health. Some clones in this sample may be carry-over from other donors' samples. Each CDR3 is given with its conserved first and last residue. A D gene is named only where the DNA matches it firmly.

j_gene | d_gene | v_gene | CDR3nt | CDR3aa
TRBJ2-7 | NA | TRBV27 | TGTGCCAGCAGTTTTATCGGTTACGACAGAGGGTTGAACTACGAGCAGTACTTC | CASSFIGYDRGLNYEQYF
TRBJ2-7 | NA | TRBV27 | TGTGCCAGCAGTTTCGGAGGGGCTAGGGCCCTCGAGCAGTACTTC | CASSFGGARALEQYF
TRBJ2-5 | TRBD1 | TRBV19 | TGTGCCAGTAGTACAGAGGACAGGGGAGTAGCAGAGACCCAGTACTTC | CASSTEDRGVAETQYF
TRBJ2-3 | TRBD2 | TRBV7-9 | TGTGCCAGCAGCCCAACCTCGGCTAGCGGGAGAGCAGATACGCAGTATTTT | CASSPTSASGRADTQYF
TRBJ2-7 | TRBD2 | TRBV7-9 | TGTGCCAGCAGCCCCAGGCTAGCGGGAGATGACGAGCAGTACTTC | CASSPRLAGDDEQYF
TRBJ2-6 | NA | TRBV7-8 | TGTGCCAGCAGCAAGAGACAGGGATGGGAGGTTGACCCTGGGGCCAACGTCCTGACTTTC | CASSKRQGWEVDPGANVLTF
TRBJ1-5 | NA | TRBV19 | TGTGCCAGTAGTATATCGTTCGTCAGGGAGCGACTCGAAAGCAATCAGCCCCAGCATTTT | CASSISFVRERLESNQPQHF
TRBJ1-2 | TRBD1 | TRBV7-2 | TGTGCCAGCAGACCAGACAGGGCGGGGGGCTACACCTTC | CASRPDRAGGYTF
TRBJ1-5 | NA | TRBV27 | TGTGCCAGCAGTTTATCGATGGAGGGTATACAGCCCCAGCATTTT | CASSLSMEGIQPQHF
TRBJ1-4 | NA | TRBV27 | TGTGCCAGCAGTCCCCTTCTCGGTCCGAATGAAAAACTGTTTTTT | CASSPLLGPNEKLFF
TRBJ2-1 | NA | TRBV27 | TGTGCCAGCAGTTTATCGGAGGGAATAGGCGAGCAGTTCTTC | CASSLSEGIGEQFF